These T cell receptor beta chains were read from a single sample in a study of cytotoxic CD8 clonotypes in ibrutinib-treated CLL. Profiled with immunoSEQ multiplex PCR; TCRdb holds only in-frame clones, not every one. Of hundreds of thousands of clones listed, under 75% were seen once; the top ten hold approximately 15%. This specimen was PBMCs, taken after 24 months of ibrutinib treatment. The receptors shown here come from a human donor with chronic lymphocytic leukemia. CDR3s include the opening cysteine and the closing phenylalanine or tryptophan. D genes are given only for firm matches. The listing skips clone size in some rows; elsewhere it reads once, few, many or a size class.

>NA|TRBJ2-7|NA|TRBV5-1
CASSLGPKGYEQYF
TGCGCCAGCAGCTTGGGACCGAAGGGGTACGAGCAGTACTTC
>NA|TRBJ2-1|NA|TRBV4-1
CASSQDGRGWNEQFF
TGCGCCAGCAGCCAAGATGGGAGGGGGTGGAATGAGCAGTTCTTC
>NA|TRBJ2-6|NA|TRBV27
CASSLTNVAAGANVLTF
TGTGCCAGCAGTTTAACGAATGTGGCGGCTGGGGCCAACGTCCTGACTTTC
>NA|TRBJ2-7|TRBD1|TRBV5-6
CASSSQGAGEQYF
TGTGCCAGCAGCTCACAGGGGGCTGGAGAGCAGTACTTC
>NA|TRBJ1-1|TRBD1|TRBV28
CASRAQDRGGTEAFF
TGTGCCAGCCGAGCACAGGACAGGGGAGGCACTGAAGCTTTCTTT
>NA|TRBJ1-5|TRBD1|TRBV28
CASSLNRGGYSNQPQHF
TGTGCCAGCAGTCTAAACAGGGGAGGGTATAGCAATCAGCCCCAGCATTTT
>NA|TRBJ2-7|TRBD1|TRBV5-1
CASSQGQERSYEQYF
TGCGCCAGCAGTCAAGGACAGGAGCGTTCCTACGAGCAGTACTTC
>NA|TRBJ2-3|TRBD1|TRBV25-1
CASSELRTGRTDTQYF
TGTGCCAGCAGTGAATTGAGGACAGGGCGAACAGATACGCAGTATTTT
>NA|TRBJ2-7|NA|TRBV5-1
CASTDTSSYEQYF
TGCGCCAGCACGGACACGAGCTCCTACGAGCAGTACTTC
>once|TRBJ2-1|TRBD1|TRBV9
CASSPRQGWNEQFF
TGTGCCAGCAGCCCCCGACAGGGTTGGAATGAGCAGTTCTTC
>NA|TRBJ2-7|TRBD1|TRBV18
CASSRGQGIDEQYF
TGTGCCAGCTCACGCGGACAGGGGATAGACGAGCAGTACTTC
>NA|TRBJ2-7|NA|TRBV28
CASSPLRDRYEQYF
TGTGCCAGCAGTCCCTTGCGGGATCGATACGAGCAGTACTTC
>NA|TRBJ2-3|NA|TRBV15
CATSIGTDTQYF
TGTGCCACCAGCATTGGCACAGATACGCAGTATTTT
>NA|TRBJ2-5|TRBD2|TRBV28
CAITTSSGWTQYF
TGTGCCATCACGACTAGCTCGGGGTGGACCCAGTACTTC
>NA|TRBJ2-2|NA|TRBV6-5
CASELGGPNTGELFF
TGTGCCAGCGAACTTGGAGGGCCTAACACCGGGGAGCTGTTTTTT
>NA|TRBJ2-5|NA|TRBV30
CAGRRVKETQYF
TGTGCCGGTAGGAGGGTAAAAGAGACCCAGTACTTC
>NA|TRBJ2-7|NA|TRBV30
CAWSVDSYEQYF
TGTGCCTGGAGTGTAGACAGCTACGAGCAGTACTTC
>few|TRBJ2-2|NA|TRBV4-3
CASSPQRNTGELFF
TGCGCCAGCAGCCCTCAGCGGAACACCGGGGAGCTGTTTTTT
>once|TRBJ1-1|NA|TRBV4-3
CASSQDGAEAFF
TGCGCCAGCAGCCAAGATGGGGCTGAAGCTTTCTTT
>few|TRBJ2-7|NA|TRBV5-6
CASSFWTSNYEQYF
TGTGCCAGCAGCTTTTGGACGAGTAACTACGAGCAGTACTTC
>NA|TRBJ2-1|NA|TRBV28
CASLSPLTNEQFF
TGTGCCAGCCTAAGCCCCCTCACGAATGAGCAGTTCTTC
>NA|TRBJ2-1|NA|TRBV9
CASSVVPNEQFF
TGTGCCAGCAGCGTAGTTCCGAATGAGCAGTTCTTC
>NA|TRBJ2-1|TRBD2|TRBV5-1
CASSESRVGTSVLEQFF
TGCGCCAGCAGCGAATCACGGGTGGGGACTAGCGTGCTTGAGCAGTTCTTC
>NA|TRBJ1-3|NA|TRBV7-8
CASSLEQGGHTIYF
TGTGCCAGCAGCTTAGAACAGGGTGGGCACACCATATATTTT
>NA|TRBJ1-2|NA|TRBV6-5
CASSLDRFGYTF
TGTGCCAGCAGTTTAGATAGGTTTGGCTACACCTTC
>NA|TRBJ2-3|TRBD2|TRBV30
CAWGAGAGGGDTQYF
TGTGCCTGGGGTGCCGGAGCGGGAGGGGGGGATACGCAGTATTTT
>NA|TRBJ2-3|TRBD2|TRBV28
CASSWGLAMSTDTQYF
TGTGCCAGCAGTTGGGGACTAGCGATGAGCACAGATACGCAGTATTTT
>NA|TRBJ2-7|TRBD2|TRBV5-4
CASSGGGLALYEQYF
TGTGCCAGCAGCGGTGGAGGACTAGCCCTCTACGAGCAGTACTTC
>few|TRBJ2-2|NA|TRBV28
CASSLQNTGELFF
TGTGCCAGCAGTTTGCAGAACACCGGGGAGCTGTTTTTT
>NA|TRBJ2-7|NA|TRBV5-3
CARSLDSKLYYEQYF
TGTGCCAGAAGCTTGGACAGCAAGCTCTACTACGAGCAGTACTTC
>NA|TRBJ2-1|TRBD2|TRBV5-4
CASSPTSGGMYNEQFF
TGTGCCAGCAGCCCGACTAGCGGGGGAATGTACAATGAGCAGTTCTTC
>NA|TRBJ2-3|TRBD1|TRBV28
CASRKGQGGADTQYF
TGTGCCAGCAGAAAAGGACAGGGGGGCGCAGATACGCAGTATTTT
>once|TRBJ1-2|NA|TRBV7-2
CASSLGANYGYTF
TGTGCCAGCAGCTTAGGGGCCAACTATGGCTACACCTTC
>NA|TRBJ1-5|NA|TRBV4-1
CASSQLPTGTRRSNQPQHF
TGCGCCAGCAGCCAACTCCCGACCGGGACACGCCGAAGCAATCAGCCCCAGCATTTT
>NA|TRBJ2-7|TRBD1|TRBV28
CASSPRTGRSYEQYF
TGTGCCAGCAGTCCCAGGACAGGGCGCTCCTACGAGCAGTACTTC
>NA|TRBJ1-2|NA|TRBV25-1
CASSELSGVGYGYTF
TGTGCCAGCAGTGAGTTGTCAGGGGTTGGCTATGGCTACACCTTC
>NA|TRBJ1-5|NA|TRBV7-2
CASSSQGGWQPQHF
TGTGCCAGCAGTTCTCAGGGTGGGTGGCAGCCCCAGCATTTT
>NA|TRBJ2-1|TRBD2|TRBV27
CASSFGLAGGPYNEQFF
TGTGCCAGCAGTTTCGGGCTAGCGGGAGGGCCTTACAATGAGCAGTTCTTC